This T cell receptor (beta chain) was recovered during a study of T cell repertoires in ileal Crohn's disease. Overall study: About half of patients got postoperative therapy: about ten thiopurines, fewer than 20 anti-TNF.

TCRdb's copy holds only in-frame clones and misses some; the assay was immunoSEQ multiplex PCR. The top ten hold about 4.1% of the sample, which has 9,000 to 13,000 clones, under 80% seen once. The germline V gene has CDR1 SGHRS and CDR2 YFSETQ. Deletions cut 4 bases from V and 8 bases from J, with 15 bases between. CDR3 size: 13 residues. This sequence joins TRBV5-1 and TRBJ1-2; D is unclear. This TCR came from an adult with Crohn's disease. Sequences were obtained from ileal tissue. The CDR3 sequence is CASSQNDGQGYTF. CDR3 in DNA: TGCGCCAGCAGCCAAAACGATGGGCAGGGCTACACCTTC.